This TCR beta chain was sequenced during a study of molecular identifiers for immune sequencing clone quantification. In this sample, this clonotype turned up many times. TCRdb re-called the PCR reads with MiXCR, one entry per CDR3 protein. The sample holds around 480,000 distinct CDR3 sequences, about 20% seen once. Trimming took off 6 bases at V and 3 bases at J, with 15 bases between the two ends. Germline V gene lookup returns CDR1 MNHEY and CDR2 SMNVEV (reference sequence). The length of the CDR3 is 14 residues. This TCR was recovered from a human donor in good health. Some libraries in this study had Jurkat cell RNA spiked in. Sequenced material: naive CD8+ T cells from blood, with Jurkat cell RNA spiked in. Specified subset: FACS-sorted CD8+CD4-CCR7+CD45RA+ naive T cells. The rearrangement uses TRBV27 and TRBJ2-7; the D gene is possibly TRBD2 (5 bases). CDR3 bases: TGTGCCAGCAGCCCAGGAGGTTTCGGCTACGAGCAGTACTTC. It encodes CASSPGGFGYEQYF.